The clone carrying this T cell receptor beta chain was counted once. Its specificity is not known. Selected positively for CCR7 and CD45RO-negative, naive CD8 cells excluded terminally differentiated effector memory CD45RA+ cells. Sequenced by immunoSEQ multiplex PCR; TCRdb stores in-frame clones only, minus some. Among nearly 2 million clones listed, roughly 94% were seen once. This record belongs to a study of shared clonotypes between healthy human individuals. The study, taken as a whole, reports: The naive CD4 repertoires of several donors were compared, and around 4.7% of clonotypes were shared.

V dropped 3 bases and J dropped 6 bases, with 14 bases sitting between them. Germline V gene lookup returns CDR1 SEHNR and CDR2 FQNEAQ (reference sequence). The CDR3 consists of 14 residues. Sequenced sample: naive CD8+ T cells sorted from blood. The receptor was derived from a man in his late teens or twenties in good health. This sequence joins TRBV7-9 and TRBJ1-1; possible D gene TRBD1, 5 bases. The CDR3 loop reads CASSLPLGPPEAFF. CDR3 bases: TGTGCCAGCAGCTTGCCCCTGGGGCCGCCTGAAGCTTTCTTT. The entire variable domain, with the rest obtained from reference TRBV7-9 and TRBJ1-1, is as follows: DTGVSQNPRHKITKRGQNVTFRCDPISEHNRLYWYRQTLGQGPEFLTYFQNEAQLEKSRLLSDRFSAERPKGSFSTLEIQRTEQGDSAMYLCASSLPLGPPEAFFGQGTRLTVV.